This paragraph covers one T cell receptor (beta chain) sequence. Its matching antigen is unknown. Time point reported: week 35, safety follow-up. Topical imiquimod accompanied each vaccine dose, which consisted of 300 ug of mutant IDH1 20-mer peptide. The J segment lost 0 bases and the V segment lost 7 bases, leaving 7 bases of the junction unmatched. The CDR3 has 16 amino acids. Germline CDR1 is LNHDA and CDR2 is SQIVND (reference sequence). The source of the sample is a study of a mutant IDH1 vaccine in newly diagnosed glioma. Method: immunoSEQ multiplex PCR; TCRdb's copy keeps in-frame clones and lacks some. This sample yields tens of thousands of clones, of which roughly 76% are seen a single time; around 5% belongs to the top ten.

The TCR comes from a man aged 35 to 55 with glioma. The genes are TRBV19 and TRBJ1-5, with TRBD1 identical over 9 bases. The material sequenced was PBMCs, taken from a glioma patient whose treatment included an IDH1 peptide vaccine. The CDR3 loop reads CASINRGLGSNQPQHF. The CDR3 DNA follows: TGTGCCAGTATAAACAGGGGGCTAGGTAGCAATCAGCCCCAGCATTTT. Together with reference TRBV19 and TRBJ1-5, the CDR3 gives the full variable domain: DGGITQSPKYLFRKEGQNVTLSCEQNLNHDAMYWYRQDPGQGLRLIYYSQIVNDFQKGDIAEGYSVSREKKESFPLTVTSAQKNPTAFYLCASINRGLGSNQPQHFGDGTRLSIL.